This TCR beta chain was captured in a study of CD8 T cells in Susac syndrome. The CDR3 length is 11 residues. Trimming took 4 bases from V and 3 from J, leaving 6 bases between them. Looked up from germline, CDR1 is SQVTM and CDR2 is ANQGSEA. When the RNA was reverse transcribed, random hexamers were used with an input of roughly 0.45 to 1 ug. TCRdb re-derived calls from the immunoSEQ multiplex PCR reads in MiXCR, one entry per CDR3 protein. The sample holds about 21,000 distinct CDR3 sequences, roughly 93% seen once. The sequenced material came from CD8+ T cells from PBMCs. This TCR derives from a human donor in good health. The chain couples TRBV29-1 to TRBJ1-1; a weak D match, TRBD1 (5 bases). DNA for the CDR3: TGCAGCGTTGCGGGGGACACTGAAGCTTTCTTT. Translation: CSVAGDTEAFF.